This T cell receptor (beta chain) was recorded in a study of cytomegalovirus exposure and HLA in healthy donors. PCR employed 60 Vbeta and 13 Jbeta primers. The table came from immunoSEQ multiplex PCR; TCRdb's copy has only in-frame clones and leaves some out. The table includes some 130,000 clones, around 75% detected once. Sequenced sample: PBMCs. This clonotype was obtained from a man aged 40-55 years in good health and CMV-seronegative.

DNA for the CDR3: TGTGCCAGCAGTTCATACAGGGACCTCCTAGGCTACACCTTC. Protein product: CASSSYRDLLGYTF. This chain uses TRBV6-5 with TRBJ1-2; D may be TRBD1 (6 bases). Germline V CDR1 and CDR2: MNHEY, SVGAGI. Trimming pared 4 bases from V and 8 bases from J, leaving 17 bases between. The CDR3 contains 14 residues.